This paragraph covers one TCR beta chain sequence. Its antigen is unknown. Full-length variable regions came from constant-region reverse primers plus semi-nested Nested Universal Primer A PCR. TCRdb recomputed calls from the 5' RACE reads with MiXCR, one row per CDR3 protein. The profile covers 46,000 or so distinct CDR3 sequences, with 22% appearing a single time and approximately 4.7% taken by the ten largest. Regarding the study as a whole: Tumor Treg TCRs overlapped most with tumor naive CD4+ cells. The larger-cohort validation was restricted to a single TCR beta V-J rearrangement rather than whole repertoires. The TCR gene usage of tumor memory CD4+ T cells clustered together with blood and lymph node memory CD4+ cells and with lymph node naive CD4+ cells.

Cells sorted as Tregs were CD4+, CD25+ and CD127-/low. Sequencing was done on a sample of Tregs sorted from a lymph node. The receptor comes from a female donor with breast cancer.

CDR3 region: CASSSTAGNEQYF. CDR3 in DNA: TGTGCCAGCAGCTCAACGGCTGGAAACGAGCAGTACTTC. The J gene is TRBJ2-7, the V gene TRBV7-9; no reliable D call. V dropped 4 bases and J dropped 5 bases, with 12 bases sitting between them. This CDR3 contains 13 residues. Germline V lookup: CDR1 SEHNR, CDR2 FQNEAQ (reference sequence).